Listed below are T cell receptor beta chains from one sample, sequenced in a study of T-cell memory formation after mild COVID-19. TCRdb reanalysed the 5' RACE reads using MiXCR and keeps one entry per CDR3 protein. The sample has 65,000 to 95,000 distinct CDR3 sequences, 9.5% to 15% seen once. Material: PBMCs or a T cell subset sorted from them (not recorded which). The source of these receptors is a man between 18 and 29 years old who had mild COVID-19 (a few samples of this study predate the infection). Cell type and time point are not known. The CDR3 runs from the conserved cysteine through the conserved F or W. A D gene is named only where the DNA matches it firmly. Clone size, where shown, is once, few, many, or a class for clones that have expanded.

few	TRBV5-6	.	TRBJ1-1	TGTGCCAGCAGCTTGGGGTACGGGGGTAGGACTGAAGCTTTCTTT	CASSLGYGGRTEAFF
few	TRBV27	.	TRBJ2-1	TGTGCCAGCAGTTTACGGCCAGACCGGAATGAGCAGTTCTTC	CASSLRPDRNEQFF
.	TRBV4-1	.	TRBJ2-1	TGCGCCAGCAGCCAGCTTGCAGTGGATGAGCAGTTCTTC	CASSQLAVDEQFF
few	TRBV6-2/TRBV6-3	.	TRBJ2-2	TGTGCCAGCAGTTACGGGCTTGGGGAGCTGTTTTTT	CASSYGLGELFF
many	TRBV7-6	.	TRBJ2-2	TGTGCCAGCAGCTTAGGCATTCGGGACACCGGGGAGCTGTTTTTT	CASSLGIRDTGELFF
.	TRBV2	.	TRBJ2-1	TGTGCCAGCAAGGGCTTGGGCAATGAGCAGTTCTTC	CASKGLGNEQFF
.	TRBV6-2/TRBV6-3	.	TRBJ2-5	TGTGCCAGCAGTTACAGGCAGGAGGATCGGGAGACCCAGTACTTC	CASSYRQEDRETQYF
few	TRBV12-3/TRBV12-4	.	TRBJ1-4	TGTGCCAGCAGTTTTTGGAACTCGAAAGCGAACGAAAAACTGTTTTTT	CASSFWNSKANEKLFF
.	TRBV4-2	.	TRBJ2-1	TGTGCCATCAGCCCCGAGGGACGGCGCTATGCGCAGTTCTTC	CAISPEGRRYAQFF
.	TRBV4-3	.	TRBJ1-3	TGCGCCAGCAGCCAAGAATCGTCGGGGGGGCTGGGAAACACCATATATTTT	CASSQESSGGLGNTIYF
few	TRBV5-1	TRBD1	TRBJ1-1	TGCGCCAGCAGCTTAAGACAGGGATCCACTGAAGCTTTCTTT	CASSLRQGSTEAFF
.	TRBV4-1	.	TRBJ2-7	TGCGCCAGCAGCCGCGCCGGGACGGGCGAGCAGTACTTC	CASSRAGTGEQYF
.	TRBV6-2/TRBV6-3	.	TRBJ2-6	TGTGCCAGCAGTGGGCAGGGCGACTCTGGGGCCAACGTCCTGACTTTC	CASSGQGDSGANVLTF
few	TRBV20-1	.	TRBJ2-5	TGCAGTGCTAGAGCCTGGGACTTACAAGAGACCCAGTACTTC	CSARAWDLQETQYF
.	TRBV2	.	TRBJ2-1	TGTGCCACCCGACTAGTTGGCAATGAGCAGTTCTTC	CATRLVGNEQFF
.	TRBV5-1	.	TRBJ1-1	TGCGCCAGCGGATACGGGGGCACTGAAGCTTTCTTT	CASGYGGTEAFF
.	TRBV11-2	.	TRBJ1-1	TGTGCCAGCAGCCGCCCCGAGGGCATTGGTTGGACTGAAGCTTTCTTT	CASSRPEGIGWTEAFF
few	TRBV7-9	.	TRBJ2-1	TGTGCCAGCAGCTTAGATGGGATTTTCAATGAGCAGTTCTTC	CASSLDGIFNEQFF
few	TRBV27	.	TRBJ2-6	TGTGCCAGCACCTCCCTGGGGGCCAACGTCCTGACTTTC	CASTSLGANVLTF
.	TRBV12-3/TRBV12-4	TRBD2	TRBJ2-1	TGTGCCAGCAGACCAATGACTAGCGGGGGGACTGAGCAGTTCTTC	CASRPMTSGGTEQFF
few	TRBV4-3	TRBD1	TRBJ2-3	TGCGCCAGCAGCCAAGAGATCACAGGGGCGGATACGCAGTATTTT	CASSQEITGADTQYF
.	TRBV7-4	.	TRBJ2-5	TGTGCCAGCAGCCTTGGTCGGGGGGCCGACGGAGAGACCCAGTACTTC	CASSLGRGADGETQYF
.	TRBV6-5	.	TRBJ1-1	TGTGCCAGCAGTTACTCGGACGGGGGCACTGAAGCTTTCTTT	CASSYSDGGTEAFF
.	TRBV4-1	.	TRBJ2-6	TGCGCCAGCAGCCAAGAGCTCTACAGGGTTCTGTTTGGGGCCAACGTCCTGACTTTC	CASSQELYRVLFGANVLTF
.	TRBV5-1	TRBD1	TRBJ1-2	TGCGCCAGCAGCTTAACCGGGACAGGGAAAGATGGCTACACCTTC	CASSLTGTGKDGYTF
.	TRBV7-9	TRBD1	TRBJ2-2	TGTGCCCGAGGGACAGGGACAGGCGGGGAGCTGTTTTTT	CARGTGTGGELFF
few	TRBV23-1	.	TRBJ2-3	TGCGCCAGCAGTCAATCGTTCAGGGGAGATACGCAGTATTTT	CASSQSFRGDTQYF
.	TRBV7-9	.	TRBJ2-3	TGTGCCAGCAGCTCCGCTCGAGGGCTTTCCACAGATACGCAGTATTTT	CASSSARGLSTDTQYF
many	TRBV18	.	TRBJ2-2	TGTGCCAGCTCACCAGGGTACACCGGGGAGCTGTTTTTT	CASSPGYTGELFF
many	TRBV6-2/TRBV6-3	.	TRBJ2-5	TGTGCCAGCAGCGACAGTCAAGAGACCCAGTACTTC	CASSDSQETQYF
.	TRBV7-9	.	TRBJ2-5	TGTGCCAGCAGTAGGGAGTACTTCAGAGAGACCCAGTACTTC	CASSREYFRETQYF
.	TRBV4-1	TRBD2	TRBJ2-6	TGCGCCAGCAGCCAAGAAACCCGGGGGGGTTCTGGGGCCAACGTCCTGACTTTC	CASSQETRGGSGANVLTF
.	TRBV20-1	.	TRBJ2-3	TGCAGTGCTAGGGCTTCCGATACGCAGTATTTT	CSARASDTQYF
few	TRBV4-1	.	TRBJ2-7	TGCGCCAGCAGCCAAGATTTTCAGGGCTCCTACGAGCAGTACTTC	CASSQDFQGSYEQYF
few	TRBV29-1	TRBD1	TRBJ2-7	TGCAGCGCTTCGAGGGGGCTGTACGAGCAGTACTTC	CSASRGLYEQYF
.	TRBV28	.	TRBJ2-3	TGTGCCAGCACTACGACAGGCACAGATACGCAGTATTTT	CASTTTGTDTQYF
.	TRBV5-1	.	TRBJ1-6	TGCGCCAGCAGACCCGGACGGGAAAATTCACCCCTCCACTTT	CASRPGRENSPLHF
few	TRBV29-1	TRBD1	TRBJ2-3	TGCAGCGCTTGGGACAGGGGCGCAGATACGCAGTATTTT	CSAWDRGADTQYF
.	TRBV7-9	.	TRBJ1-1	TGTGCCAGCAGACCATTGGGCACTGAAGCTTTCTTT	CASRPLGTEAFF
few	TRBV7-9	TRBD2	TRBJ2-1	TGTGCCAGCAAAGGGACTAGCGGTCACTACAATGAGCAGTTCTTC	CASKGTSGHYNEQFF
few	TRBV27	TRBD1	TRBJ2-7	TGTGCCAGCGCTGCCTCCCCAGGGGGTTACGAGCAGTACTTC	CASAASPGGYEQYF
.	TRBV4-1	.	TRBJ2-3	TGCGCCAGCAGCCAATCGGAGGCTACGCAGTATTTT	CASSQSEATQYF
.	TRBV12-3/TRBV12-4	TRBD1	TRBJ2-5	TGTGCCAGCAGTTTGGGCGGCAGGGGGAAGGTGAAAGAGACCCAGTACTTC	CASSLGGRGKVKETQYF
.	TRBV7-3	.	TRBJ2-1	TGTGCCAGCAGCCCTGGGCCCGGGCTGGGCAATGAGCAGTTCTTC	CASSPGPGLGNEQFF
many	TRBV6-6	TRBD2	TRBJ2-1	TGTGCCAGCAGTTACCTATCCCCGGGGGGGCCGAACAATGAGCAGTTCTTC	CASSYLSPGGPNNEQFF
.	TRBV4-3	.	TRBJ1-2	TGCGCCAGCAGCCAAGATCTCCCGGCGGGACACCGTATAACCCGGCCAGTTGGCTACACCTTC	CASSQDLPAGHRITRPVGYTF
few	TRBV7-6	.	TRBJ2-1	TGTGCCAGCGGCCTGGGCTCCTACAATGAGCAGTTCTTC	CASGLGSYNEQFF
.	TRBV28	.	TRBJ1-1	TGTGCCAGCAGTTTAAGGCCCATCACGAGCACTGAAGCTTTCTTT	CASSLRPITSTEAFF
.	TRBV19	TRBD1	TRBJ2-3	TGTGCCAGTAGTGAAAGGGGACAGGGGTTAGCAGATACGCAGTATTTT	CASSERGQGLADTQYF
few	TRBV5-1	.	TRBJ2-7	TGCGCCAGCAGCTTTAATCGGGCCGAGCAGTACTTC	CASSFNRAEQYF
.	TRBV29-1	TRBD1	TRBJ2-1	TGCAGCGTTGACAACTCGGGACAGGGGTTCGATGAGCAGTTCTTC	CSVDNSGQGFDEQFF
.	TRBV7-2	.	TRBJ2-1	TGTGCCAGCAGCTCAAGAAATTACAATGAGCAGTTCTTC	CASSSRNYNEQFF
few	TRBV4-1	.	TRBJ1-3	TGCGCCAGCAGCCAAGCGGGGCTCTCTGGAAACACCATATATTTT	CASSQAGLSGNTIYF
few	TRBV20-1	.	TRBJ1-5	TGCAGTGCTAGTCTTGACAATCAGCCCCAGCATTTT	CSASLDNQPQHF
.	TRBV7-8	.	TRBJ2-5	TGTGCCAGCAGCTTAGATCTAGCGCAACAAGAGACCCAGTACTTC	CASSLDLAQQETQYF
few	TRBV4-1	.	TRBJ1-5	TGCGCCAGCAGCCAAGCAGGAGTCAGTAGCAATCAGCCCCAGCATTTT	CASSQAGVSSNQPQHF
few	TRBV11-2	TRBD2	TRBJ2-3	TGTGCCAGCAGCTCCCCAGCGGGGGGCCAGGGTACGCAGTATTTT	CASSSPAGGQGTQYF
many	TRBV4-1	.	TRBJ2-2	TGCGCCAGCAGCCGGACTAAGCCAGCCGGGGAGCTGTTTTTT	CASSRTKPAGELFF
few	TRBV5-6	.	TRBJ1-2	TGTGCCAGCAGCTTGGTGCCAGGGAGTAAGTATGGCTACACCTTC	CASSLVPGSKYGYTF